The rows below give T cell receptor beta chains drawn from one sample of a study of shared clonotypes between healthy human individuals. Libraries were prepared by immunoSEQ multiplex PCR; TCRdb keeps only in-frame clonotypes and omits some of them. The table records some 2.3 million clones, roughly 93% of them present only once. Sequencing input: naive CD4+ T cells from PBMCs. The source is a man aged 18 to 35 in good health. Some clones in this sample may be carry-over from other donors' samples. The conserved cysteine and the conserved F or W are not part of the CDR3 here.

cdr3_aa | v_call | cdr3_length
ASSLPTGGPNEKLF | TRBV7-9 | 14
ASTRTSGRLQF | TRBV27 | 11
STRTSAYNEQF | TRBV29-1 | 11
ASRAGALGTGELF | TRBV2 | 13
ASTLHGADTEAF | TRBV7-3 | 12
SPVSNSPLH | TRBV20-1 | 9
ASSVPGSEQY | TRBV9 | 10
ASSNGLAILNEQF | TRBV5-1 | 13
ASRPDSTYEQY | TRBV28 | 11
AIRSRGGTGELF | TRBV10-3 | 12
ASSGTGENYGYT | TRBV11-2 | 12
ASSPGTGEGEQY | TRBV18 | 12
ASSVGVGVDLDEQY | TRBV9 | 14
ASSSRTLGGTEAF | TRBV4-1 | 13
ASSLGASYEQY | TRBV5-1 | 11
ASTRYTTDTQY | TRBV9 | 11
ASSGGQGAGEKLF | TRBV9 | 13
ASSQEGVWGRVGELF | TRBV4-3 | 15